The clone carrying this T cell receptor (beta chain) was seen a handful of times. As yet, its antigen is unknown. Germline V gene lookup returns CDR1 SQVTM and CDR2 ANQGSEA. The length of the CDR3 is 12 residues. V dropped 6 bases and J dropped 7 bases, with 12 bases sitting between them. These data originate in a study of CD8 T cells in ankylosing spondylitis. Overall study findings and caveats: Seemingly distinctive of ankylosing spondylitis blood was a TCR beta motif formed by eight highly homologous variants. Disease-linked clones were reportedly significantly enriched in matched ankylosing spondylitis synovial fluid.

5'-RACE, quantitative and with molecular barcodes, yielded the TCR beta libraries. TCRdb fed the 5' RACE reads into MiXCR, producing one record per CDR3 protein. This table has some 700,000 distinct CDR3 sequences, under 20% appearing once. This TCR was recovered from a male donor with ankylosing spondylitis. This chain uses TRBV29-1 with TRBJ2-2; unclear D gene. Sequencing was performed on blood, either unsorted or a sorted T cell fraction (not recorded which). The CDR3: CSVPATNGELFF. CDR3 bases: TGCAGCGTCCCGGCGACCAACGGGGAGCTGTTTTTT.